The entry that follows covers one T cell receptor beta chain sequence. In the authors' methods: Amplification from reference gene primers served as the basis for estimated nucleated cell counts. Produced via immunoSEQ multiplex PCR; TCRdb's table is partial and in-frame only. V and J calls and clone size are given by that table; D and trimming were obtained from the DNA. The sample yields around 450,000 clones, roughly 90% seen once. These data originate in a study of blood T cell repertoires in COVID-19. In the study overall: Whether acute or convalescent, the COVID-19 samples came from the United States, Italy and Spain. T cells, B-cell-depleted T cells, or PBMCs provided the cDNA or gDNA that served as material.

Trimming shortened V by 5 bases and J by 3 bases, and 17 bases separated the two germline ends. The CDR3 extends over 16 amino acids. Germline V gene sequence: CDR1 SGHTA, CDR2 FQGTGA. The chain employs TRBV7-3 and TRBJ2-1; a weak D match, TRBD2 (7 bases). The sequencing sample was made of peripheral blood. The TCR sequence derives from a young woman with acute or convalescent COVID-19. Written as DNA, the CDR3 is TGTGCCAGCAGCCTAAGGGGGGGAGTTAACTACAATGAGCAGTTCTTC. This codes for CASSLRGGVNYNEQFF.